A single sample is the source of the 20 T cell receptor beta chains below, sequenced in a study of blood T cell repertoires in COVID-19. Sequencing used immunoSEQ multiplex PCR; TCRdb keeps in-frame clones, though not all of them. Among over 45,000 clones listed, roughly 84% were seen once. Sequences were obtained from peripheral blood. The receptor set was obtained from a man aged 50 to 60 with active COVID-19.

The rearrangement links TRBV7-9 to TRBJ2-2; D is perhaps TRBD2 (7 bases). CDR1 and CDR2 from the germline V gene are SEHNR and FQNEAQ (reference sequence). The CDR3 loop spans 16 amino acids. V lost 5 bases and J lost 5, with 18 bases in between. The CDR3 nucleotides are TGTGCCAGCAGCCCCCTGCGGGGGCCGGGAACCGGGGAGCTGTTTTTT. It yields the protein CASSPLRGPGTGELFF.

The chain employs TRBV24-1 and TRBJ1-1; D gene unclear. Germline V gene sequence: CDR1 KGHDR, CDR2 SFDVKD. Trimming stripped 4 bases from V and 1 base from J, with 9 bases between. This CDR3 contains 14 residues. The CDR3, as DNA: TGTGCCACCAGTGACCCGGGAACGAACACTGAAGCTTTCTTT. Protein product: CATSDPGTNTEAFF.

CDR3 DNA: TGTGCCAGCAGCCAAGATCGGTTCTCTGGGGCCAACGTCCTGACTTTC. Its translation: CASSQDRFSGANVLTF. The chain combines TRBV3-1 (or the pseudogene TRBV3-2) with TRBJ2-6; no firm D call. V was shortened by 0 bases and J by 0 bases, with 6 bases between the two germline ends. The CDR3 is made up of 16 amino acids. In germline, CDR1 is LGHDT, CDR2 YNNKEL (reference sequence).

The rearrangement uses TRBV6-2 or TRBV6-3 and TRBJ2-1; TRBD1 matches 11 bases. The V gene end was trimmed by 7 bases and the J gene end by 6 bases; junction bases not matched to a gene: 8. From germline, CDR1 is MNHEY and CDR2 SVGEGT. The CDR3 runs to 15 residues. CDR3 in DNA: TGTGCCAGCAACCCGGACAGGGGGCATATCAATGAGCAGTTCTTC. Translation gives CASNPDRGHINEQFF.

The chain is built from TRBV12-3 or TRBV12-4 and TRBJ1-2; D is unresolved. The ends were cut back, 6 bases at V and 4 bases at J, with 12 bases in the middle. This CDR3 contains 13 residues. The CDR3 coding sequence is TGTGCCAGCAGGACCGGGAGACTCTATGGCTACACCTTC. Its protein is CASRTGRLYGYTF.

V and J are TRBV19 and TRBJ2-3; 8 positions agree with TRBD2. V lost 0 bases to trimming and J lost 4 bases; unmatched junction nucleotides: 12. CDR3 length: 18 residues. Germline-derived CDR1 and CDR2 are LNHDA and SQIVND (reference sequence). The DNA for the CDR3 is TGTGCCAGTAGTATAGAGCTCCCTGCGGGGGGCCGCGCAGATACGCAGTATTTT. Its translation is CASSIELPAGGRADTQYF.

The V and J genes are TRBV3-1 (or the pseudogene TRBV3-2) and TRBJ1-2; 7 bases are shared with TRBD1. There are 13 residues in the CDR3. Trimming at V came to 4 bases and at J to 8 bases, leaving 7 bases not matched to a gene. Germline V CDR1 and CDR2: LGHDT, YNNKEL (reference sequence). The chain's CDR3 is CASSRTGVGGYTF. In DNA form, the CDR3 reads TGTGCCAGCAGCCGAACAGGGGTCGGCGGCTACACCTTC.

The chain combines TRBV7-2 with TRBJ1-1, with D unresolved. Trimming cost V 2 bases and J 5 bases, with 9 bases left between them. The CDR3 loop spans 13 amino acids. The V gene's germline CDR1 is SGHTA and CDR2 FQGNSA. This chain's CDR3 is CASSLNLRTEAFF. The DNA for the CDR3 is TGTGCCAGCAGCTTAAATCTCAGGACTGAAGCTTTCTTT.

The rearrangement uses TRBV28 and TRBJ2-1; 7 positions agree with TRBD2. Germline V gene sequence: CDR1 MDHEN, CDR2 SYDVKM. This CDR3 has 17 residues. Trimming cost V 9 bases and J 1 base; bases outside gene matches: 15. The CDR3 region has the DNA TGTGCCAGTAGAGCAAGCGGGGTTGAACCTTCCTACAATGAGCAGTTCTTC. Amino acids: CASRASGVEPSYNEQFF.

The chain is built from TRBV5-4 and TRBJ2-5, with D maybe TRBD1 (6 bases). The CDR3 runs to 14 residues. Trimming pared 7 bases from V and 3 bases from J, leaving 16 bases between. CDR1 and CDR2 from the germline V gene are SGHNT and YYREEE (reference sequence). The CDR3 region is CASAGGQMKETQYF. The CDR3 nucleotides read TGTGCCAGCGCAGGAGGACAGATGAAAGAGACCCAGTACTTC.

The gene calls are TRBV6-5 and TRBJ1-1; possibly TRBD1 for D (6 bases). The germline gives CDR1 MNHEY, CDR2 SVGAGI. This CDR3 spans 15 amino acids. Trimming cost V 5 bases and J 1 base, with 14 bases left between them. DNA for the CDR3: TGTGCCAGCAGTAACAGGGTTCAGGGGAACACTGAAGCTTTCTTT. Amino acids: CASSNRVQGNTEAFF.

The CDR3 DNA reads as TGTGCCAGCAGTTTGTCTACTGACCACAGGGGGCGGGGAGCTTTCTTT. Translating it yields CASSLSTDHRGRGAFF. The rearrangement joins TRBV28 to TRBJ1-1; the match to TRBD1 covers 9 bases. Losses at the gene ends were 3 bases for V and 10 bases for J; bases not matched to a gene: 15. Germline CDR1 and CDR2: MDHEN and SYDVKM. The CDR3 spans 16 residues.

The chain uses TRBV10-3 and TRBJ2-7; 9 bases are shared with TRBD2. J was trimmed by 2 bases and V by 6 bases; bases with no gene match: 8. There are 15 residues in the CDR3. CDR1 is ENHRY, CDR2 SYGVKD, per germline. Here the CDR3 reads CAISSGGLSTYEQYF. The CDR3 coding sequence is TGTGCCATCAGCAGCGGGGGGCTCTCTACCTACGAGCAGTACTTC.

The rearrangement joins TRBV11-2 to TRBJ1-1; D might be TRBD1 (6 bases). With 5 bases removed from V and 5 bases from J, the gap between germline ends came to 18 bases. Germline CDR1 reads SGHAT; CDR2 reads FQNNGV. The CDR3 covers 15 residues. The DNA of the CDR3 is TGTGCCAGCAGCGGCTACGCGGGGGCACATACTGAAGCTTTCTTT. Translation gives CASSGYAGAHTEAFF.

This rearrangement joins TRBV15 to TRBJ1-1, with 7 bases aligning to TRBD1. Trimming cost V 5 bases and J 5 bases; bases outside gene matches: 14. CDR3 length equals 16 residues. Looked up from germline, CDR1 is LNHNV and CDR2 is YYDKDF (reference sequence). This CDR3 is CATSGPGTGVKTEAFF. Written as DNA, the CDR3 is TGTGCCACCAGCGGTCCCGGAACAGGGGTTAAGACTGAAGCTTTCTTT.

The CDR3, as DNA: TGCGCCAGCAGCGAAGGGACAGGGGCTAGCACAGATACGCAGTATTTT. Its translation: CASSEGTGASTDTQYF. The gene calls are TRBV5-1 and TRBJ2-3; 10 nucleotides align to TRBD1. The CDR3 has 16 residues. The V gene's germline CDR1 is SGHRS and CDR2 YFSETQ. V shed 4 bases and J 0 bases; nucleotides not matched to a gene: 5.

This chain uses TRBV13 with TRBJ2-1, with TRBD2 matching 14 bases. Germline V lookup: CDR1 PRHDT, CDR2 FYEKMQ (reference sequence). CDR3 length equals 18 residues. Trimming cost V 5 bases and J 5 bases; bases outside gene matches: 11. The CDR3 loop is CASSIGWGLAGDNNEQFF. For the CDR3, the DNA is TGTGCCAGCAGCATCGGATGGGGACTAGCGGGGGATAACAATGAGCAGTTCTTC.

This clone has just one count. The rearrangement links TRBV7-9 to TRBJ1-1, with TRBD1 as a possible D gene (5 bases). This CDR3 spans 11 amino acids. The germline V gene has CDR1 SEHNR and CDR2 FQNEAQ (reference sequence). Trimming left V 3 bases short and J 11 bases short, with 10 bases between. In nucleotides, the CDR3 is TGTGCCAGCAGCTTGAGACCAGGGGCTTTCTTT. Protein sequence: CASSLRPGAFF.

This rearrangement joins TRBV6-5 to TRBJ1-2; 8 positions match TRBD1. After removal of 2 bases from V and 4 bases from J, the junction contained 6 bases not matched to a gene. The CDR3 has 15 amino acids. CDR1 MNHEY and CDR2 SVGAGI come from the germline V gene. The DNA of the CDR3 is TGTGCCAGCAGTTACAGCCAGGGGGCGGGCTATGGCTACACCTTC. This encodes CASSYSQGAGYGYTF.

The chain uses TRBV20-1 and TRBJ2-5; a possible D gene is TRBD2 (6 bases). V gave up 3 bases and J gave up 5 bases, with 19 bases separating them. Germline values: CDR1 DFQATT, CDR2 SNEGSKA (reference sequence). The length of the CDR3 is 15 residues. As DNA, the CDR3 is TGCAGTGCTAGTTCTCCGGGACTCATGGGGGAGACCCAGTACTTC. Translation: CSASSPGLMGETQYF.